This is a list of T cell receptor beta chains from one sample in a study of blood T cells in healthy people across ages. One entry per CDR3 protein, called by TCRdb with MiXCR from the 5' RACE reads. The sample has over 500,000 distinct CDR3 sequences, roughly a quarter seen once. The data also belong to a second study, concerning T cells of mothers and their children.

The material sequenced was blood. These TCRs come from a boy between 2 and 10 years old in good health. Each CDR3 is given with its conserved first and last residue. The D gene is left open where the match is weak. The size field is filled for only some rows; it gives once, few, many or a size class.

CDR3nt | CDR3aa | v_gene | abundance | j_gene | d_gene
TGTGCCAGCAGCCATGGTCTCACAGATACGCAGTATTTT | CASSHGLTDTQYF | TRBV3-1 | - | TRBJ2-3 | -
TGTGCCATCAGTGAAGGGGGAGATACGCAGTATTTT | CAISEGGDTQYF | TRBV10-3 | many | TRBJ2-3 | -
TGCAGCGTTTCCGGGACAGCCTACGAGCAGTACTTC | CSVSGTAYEQYF | TRBV29-1 | - | TRBJ2-7 | TRBD1
TGCGCCAGCAGCTTGGGTGGGACAGTGGGCAATGAGCAGTTCTTC | CASSLGGTVGNEQFF | TRBV5-1 | few | TRBJ2-1 | TRBD1
TGTGCCAGCAGCCTCCGGGGGGACAAGGAATACGAGCAGTACTTC | CASSLRGDKEYEQYF | TRBV7-6 | - | TRBJ2-7 | -
TGCGCCAGCAGCGCCCTTGGACTAGCGGGAGGAGGAGATACGCAGTATTTT | CASSALGLAGGGDTQYF | TRBV5-1 | - | TRBJ2-3 | TRBD2
TGTGCCAGCAGTTTAAGCTTAGGGGAGACCCAGTACTTC | CASSLSLGETQYF | TRBV28 | many | TRBJ2-5 | -
TGTGCCAGCAGGGCGGAAAGACTATATCTAGCCAAAAACATTCAGTACTTC | CASRAERLYLAKNIQYF | TRBV2 | few | TRBJ2-4 | -
TGTGCCAGCAGCTTATCCACGAGCTCCTACAATGAGCAGTTCTTC | CASSLSTSSYNEQFF | TRBV7-2 | - | TRBJ2-1 | -
TGCGCCAGCAGCCAAGATCTTAGCGGGAGCAACATCGGACACTTC | CASSQDLSGSNIGHF | TRBV4-1 | - | TRBJ2-7 | TRBD2
TGCGCCAGCAGCCAAGGATTCATATTACGGGGGCACGTTAATTCACCCCTCCACTTT | CASSQGFILRGHVNSPLHF | TRBV4-3 | - | TRBJ1-6 | -
TGCGCCAGCAGCTTGCCGGAACAAGGGAGCTCCTACAATGAGCAGTTCTTC | CASSLPEQGSSYNEQFF | TRBV5-1 | - | TRBJ2-1 | -
TGTGCCAGCAGCTCCCTTGGACAGAATCGAGGGGAGCTGTTTTTT | CASSSLGQNRGELFF | TRBV13 | few | TRBJ2-2 | -
TGTGCCAGCAGCTTATCAAAACTAGCGGGAGTTCTCGAGCAGTACTTC | CASSLSKLAGVLEQYF | TRBV7-9 | few | TRBJ2-7 | TRBD2
TGTGCCACCAGTGATGGAGGCTATCCGAACACCGGGGAGCTGTTTTTT | CATSDGGYPNTGELFF | TRBV24-1 | - | TRBJ2-2 | -
TGTGCCAGCAGCTTAATGGCGGGGGGGAACAATGAGCAGTCCTTC | CASSLMAGGNNEQSF | TRBV11-3 | few | TRBJ2-5 | TRBD2
TGCGCCAGCAGCTTGGCGGGGCGAGCGGAGACCCAGTACTTC | CASSLAGRAETQYF | TRBV5-1 | - | TRBJ2-5 | -
TGCGCCAGCAGCCAAGCGGGCTCTCTACGAGGGCAGTACTTC | CASSQAGSLRGQYF | TRBV4-1 | few | TRBJ2-7 | -
TGCAGTGCTAGAGTGGGAATTCATCAGCCCCAGCATTTT | CSARVGIHQPQHF | TRBV20-1 | once | TRBJ1-5 | -
TGCAGTGCTGCACGGGACAGTGGGAACACAGATACGCAGTATTTT | CSAARDSGNTDTQYF | TRBV20-1 | - | TRBJ2-3 | TRBD1
TGTGCCAGCTCACTAGACACGGACCAAGAGACCCAGTACTTC | CASSLDTDQETQYF | TRBV18 | many | TRBJ2-5 | -
TGCAGTGCTAGAGGAGGCGGGAGAGTAGGGGGTCAAGAGACCCAGTACTTC | CSARGGGRVGGQETQYF | TRBV20-1 | few | TRBJ2-5 | -
TGTGCCAGCAGCCCCTACCCGACAGTTGATGAAAAACTGTTTTTT | CASSPYPTVDEKLFF | TRBV6-5 | - | TRBJ1-4 | -
TGTGCCAGCAGCTTACCCACCCTAGCGGGAGATACAGATACGCAGTATTTT | CASSLPTLAGDTDTQYF | TRBV7-9 | - | TRBJ2-3 | TRBD2
TGTGCCAGCAGCACCGGGACTAGCGTATACTACAATGAGCAGTTCTTC | CASSTGTSVYYNEQFF | TRBV7-2 | many | TRBJ2-1 | TRBD2
TGTGCCAGTAGTATTGAGCAGAAGAATGAAAAACTGTTTTTT | CASSIEQKNEKLFF | TRBV19 | - | TRBJ1-4 | -
TGTGCCAGCAGCTATGACAGGGGACATGGCTACACCTTC | CASSYDRGHGYTF | TRBV27 | - | TRBJ1-2 | TRBD1
TGCGCCAGCGGACGTGGAGATACGCAGTATTTT | CASGRGDTQYF | TRBV10-1 | few | TRBJ2-3 | -
TGTGCCAGCAGCTTCAACAGGGTAAACGTGAACACTGAAGCTTTCTTT | CASSFNRVNVNTEAFF | TRBV11-2 | few | TRBJ1-1 | -
TGTGCCAGCAGTTTGGGCCTGGGGGGCCGCTACGAGCAGTACTTC | CASSLGLGGRYEQYF | TRBV27 | - | TRBJ2-7 | -
TGTGCCAGCAGTTTAGCGTGGGGAGGCACTGAAGCTTTCTTT | CASSLAWGGTEAFF | TRBV12-3/TRBV12-4 | few | TRBJ1-1 | -
TGTGCCAGCAGTTACTTCCTCTCCGATGAGGGGGGGACCCAGTACTTC | CASSYFLSDEGGTQYF | TRBV6-6 | many | TRBJ2-5 | -